This T cell receptor beta chain is drawn from a study of T cell repertoires in cytomegalovirus infection. Study information: CMV epitopes in the study were HLA-C-restricted (recently identified) and HLA-B-restricted (well studied). CMV infection plus the matching HLA type was flagged by public TCR beta signatures.

One entry per CDR3 protein, called by TCRdb with MiXCR from the reads. The table lists some 480,000 distinct CDR3 sequences, 25% to 35% of them singletons. Points on this clonotype: Antigen: not known.

Germline CDR1 and CDR2: SEHNR and FQNEAQ (reference sequence). This CDR3 is built from 14 residues. V was trimmed by 2 bases and J by 2 bases, leaving 9 bases between them. Overall study findings and caveats: Carriers of CMV plus the relevant HLA were identified by cumulative public TCR beta family frequency.

The V call is TRBV7-9, the J call TRBJ2-5; TRBD2 might be the D (5 bases). Sequencing used cultured PBMCs, obtained from culture after CMV antigen stimulation. This TCR was sampled from a human donor in good health (CMV status not recorded). Some clones in this sample may be carry-over from other donors' samples. CDR3 amino acids: CASSLRTGQETQYF. DNA for the CDR3: TGTGCCAGCAGCTTAAGGACTGGTCAAGAGACCCAGTACTTC.